This TCR beta chain stems from a study of neoadjuvant nivolumab and ipilimumab in lung cancer. In this sample, this clone turned up once. Germline loops: CDR1 SGHRS, CDR2 YFSETQ. The CDR3 runs to 14 residues. Trimming left V 4 bases short and J 1 base short, with 11 bases between. The repertoire was sequenced with immunoSEQ multiplex PCR; TCRdb's copy has only in-frame clones and lacks some. The table records about 18,000 clones, roughly 80% of them present only once. The V and J genes are TRBV5-1 and TRBJ1-1, with TRBD1 as a possible D gene (6 bases). The receptor was derived from an adult with non-small cell lung cancer. The input for sequencing was tumor tissue, taken after neoadjuvant nivolumab, alone or with ipilimumab, at or shortly before surgery. The CDR3 region has the DNA TGCGCCAGCAGCCTGTGGACAGAGAACACTGAAGCTTTCTTT. It specifies CASSLWTENTEAFF.